This passage covers 27 T cell receptor beta chains from one sample sequenced in a study of identical twins. TCRdb used MiXCR to reprocess the 5' RACE reads, holding one entry per CDR3 protein. This sample has about 240,000 distinct CDR3 sequences, with 7.5% found just once. These data were likewise used in another study, on yellow fever vaccine responses in identical twins.

Sequencing was carried out using CD8+ T cells sorted from blood. These receptors were obtained from a young woman in good health.

In this sample, this clonotype turned up a few times. This chain joins TRBV13 and TRBJ2-2, with TRBD1 as a possible D gene (6 bases). V lost 3 bases, J lost 3 bases, and 17 bases lay in between. Germline V lookup: CDR1 PRHDT, CDR2 FYEKMQ (reference sequence). The CDR3 spans 17 residues. The CDR3 reads CASSLGLWGQDTGELFF. CDR3 in DNA: TGTGCCAGCAGCTTGGGATTATGGGGGCAGGACACCGGGGAGCTGTTTTTT.

This clonotype has a handful of counts. The V and J genes are TRBV27 and TRBJ2-7, with D possibly being TRBD2 (5 bases). This CDR3 contains 11 residues. The germline CDR1 and CDR2 sequences are MNHEY and SMNVEV (reference sequence). Trimming pared 6 bases from V and 6 bases from J, leaving 9 bases between. In DNA, the CDR3 is TGTGCCAGCAGCCGGGGTCGCGAGCAGTACTTC. Residues: CASSRGREQYF.

The genes are TRBV29-1 and TRBJ1-2; D perhaps matches TRBD1 (5 bases). V shed 0 bases and J shed 1 base, with 15 bases lying between them. CDR3 length equals 16 residues. In germline, CDR1 is SQVTM, CDR2 ANQGSEA. The CDR3 protein is CSVEESPGTNNYGYTF. The CDR3, as DNA: TGCAGCGTTGAAGAGTCGCCAGGGACTAATAACTATGGCTACACCTTC.

The chain has TRBV4-1 and TRBJ2-1; TRBD1 is a possible D gene (7 bases). CDR1 and CDR2 from the germline V gene are MGHRA and YSYEKL. With 3 bases removed from V and 4 bases from J, the gap between germline ends came to 22 bases. This CDR3 comprises 18 residues. As DNA, the CDR3 is TGCGCCAGCAGCCAGCCGGAGAGGGGAGGACAGGAGTACAATGAGCAGTTCTTC. This gives the protein CASSQPERGGQEYNEQFF.

This chain links TRBV27 with TRBJ2-3; 7 positions match TRBD2. Trimming removed 0 bases from V and 1 base from J; junction bases left unmatched: 7. CDR3 length: 17 residues. Germline-derived CDR1 and CDR2 are MNHEY and SMNVEV (reference sequence). The CDR3 DNA follows: TGTGCCAGCAGTTTATCTGGTGTTGCGGGGGGCACAGATACGCAGTATTTT. This translates into CASSLSGVAGGTDTQYF.

Concerning this clonotype itself: A much more abundant neighbour one base away suggests this may be a read error. The V and J genes are TRBV12-3 or TRBV12-4 and TRBJ2-5; D remains unclear. The CDR3 consists of 15 residues. V gave up 2 bases and J gave up 5 bases, with 15 bases separating them. The CDR3 loop is CASSLSWTLEETQYF. The CDR3 DNA reads TGTGCCAGCAGTTTAAGTTGGACGCTTGAGGAGACCCAGTACTTC.

This clonotype has a single count. The chain employs TRBV10-2 and TRBJ2-1; 15 bases are a match to TRBD2. Germline-derived CDR1 and CDR2 are WSHSY and SAAADI. The CDR3 spans 14 residues. Trimming removed 6 bases from V and 7 bases from J; junction bases left unmatched: 1. The CDR3 DNA sequence: TGCGCCAGCAGGGGGACTAGCGGGGGGAATGAGCAGTTCTTC. It encodes CASRGTSGGNEQFF.

The chain joins TRBV29-1 to TRBJ2-1, with a possible D match to TRBD1 (5 bases). CDR1 and CDR2 (germline): SQVTM, ANQGSEA. This CDR3 contains 13 residues. Trimming cost V 7 bases and J 3 bases, with 13 bases left between them. CDR3 in amino acids: CSDLGQNYNEQFF. The CDR3 nucleotides are TGCAGCGACCTGGGGCAGAACTACAATGAGCAGTTCTTC.

Ten or more counts support this clonotype. V and J are TRBV27 and TRBJ2-7; 8 bases align to TRBD2. Germline CDR1 reads MNHEY; CDR2 reads SMNVEV (reference sequence). This CDR3 spans 15 amino acids. V trimming: 5 bases; J trimming: 2 bases; junction bases outside the gene matches: 8. The CDR3: CASSPRREGAYEQYF. The DNA of the CDR3 is TGTGCCAGCAGTCCCCGACGGGAGGGCGCCTACGAGCAGTACTTC.

In this sample, this clonotype turned up a few times. The genes are TRBV15 and TRBJ2-5; D tentatively reads TRBD1 or TRBD2 (6 bases each). This CDR3 comprises 14 residues. The V end was cut by 3 bases, the J end by 5 bases, with 13 bases between. Germline V gene data show CDR1 as LNHNV and CDR2 as YYDKDF (reference sequence). The CDR3, as DNA: TGTGCCACCAGCAGCGAGGGGGGCGGGGAGACCCAGTACTTC. Its protein is CATSSEGGGETQYF.

This clonotype was observed a few times. V and J are TRBV4-1 and TRBJ1-5, with unresolved D. Germline values: CDR1 MGHRA, CDR2 YSYEKL. Trimming cost V 1 base and J 0 bases, with 7 bases left between them. This CDR3 is 15 amino acids long. The CDR3 is CASSQVEYSNQPQHF. The CDR3 coding sequence is TGCGCCAGCAGCCAAGTCGAATATAGCAATCAGCCCCAGCATTTT.

The chain links TRBV20-1 to TRBJ2-7, with 8 positions matching TRBD2. This CDR3 spans 16 amino acids. Germline trimming cut 0 bases from V and 3 bases from J; bases unmatched to any gene: 10. CDR1 is DFQATT, CDR2 SNEGSKA, per germline (reference sequence). CDR3 in amino acids: CSARDRGGTRIYEQYF. The DNA for the CDR3 is TGCAGTGCTAGAGATCGGGGGGGGACTAGGATCTACGAGCAGTACTTC.

This clonotype was seen only a few times. The rearrangement uses TRBV10-3 and TRBJ2-3; D gene unclear. Trimming left V 3 bases short and J 2 bases short, with 15 bases between. In germline, CDR1 is ENHRY, CDR2 SYGVKD. The CDR3 spans 16 residues. DNA of the CDR3: TGTGCCATCAGTGATCGCGACGGTGATTACACAGATACGCAGTATTTT. It is translated as CAISDRDGDYTDTQYF.

CDR3 bases: TGTGCCAGCAGCTTAGACCCCAGCTCTGGAAACACCATATATTTT. Translated, it gives CASSLDPSSGNTIYF. This chain joins TRBV7-8 and TRBJ1-3; D remains unclear. V was shortened by 1 base and J by 0 bases, with 7 bases between the two germline ends. The CDR3 runs 15 residues. The germline V gene encodes CDR1 SGHVS and CDR2 FQNEAQ.

This clonotype was recorded many times. The rearrangement joins TRBV5-5 to TRBJ2-1, with 8 bases that match TRBD2. Per the germline V gene, CDR1 is SGHKS and CDR2 is YYEKEE (reference sequence). V dropped 1 base and J dropped 5; count of bases not matched to a gene: 5. This CDR3 comprises 15 residues. The CDR3 DNA is TGTGCCAGCAGCTTGTTGGCGGGGGGTAACAATGAGCAGTTCTTC. Protein: CASSLLAGGNNEQFF.

This clonotype was detected ten times or more. The V and J genes are TRBV27 and TRBJ1-5; D might be TRBD1 (6 bases). The CDR3 covers 15 residues. Germline V gene sequence: CDR1 MNHEY, CDR2 SMNVEV (reference sequence). Deletions cut 0 bases from V and 6 bases from J, with 12 bases between. CDR3 DNA: TGTGCCAGCAGTTTATCAGCACAGGGTATTCAGCCCCAGCATTTT. Protein sequence: CASSLSAQGIQPQHF.

The sample holds many counts of this clonotype. The V gene is TRBV28, the J gene TRBJ2-7, with TRBD2 matching 7 bases. Germline CDR1 is MDHEN and CDR2 is SYDVKM. With V trimmed by 6 bases and J by 3 bases, 11 bases remained unmatched. The CDR3 is 15 amino acids. DNA for the CDR3: TGTGCCAGCAGCAACCCGGGACTATCCTTCTACGAGCAGTACGTC. Its protein product is CASSNPGLSFYEQYV.

This clonotype has only a few counts. This chain connects TRBV6-5 to TRBJ1-1, with a tentative D call TRBD1 (6 bases). V shed 2 bases and J shed 1 base, with 17 bases lying between them. The germline V gene encodes CDR1 MNHEY and CDR2 SVGAGI. The CDR3 covers 17 residues. The CDR3 DNA sequence: TGTGCCAGCAGTTACGCTCTTCGACAGGATTGGAACACTGAAGCTTTCTTT. Its translation: CASSYALRQDWNTEAFF.

In this sample, this clonotype turned up many times. V gene TRBV4-1 combines with J gene TRBJ2-1, with 8 bases identical to TRBD2. This CDR3 has 16 amino acids. Trimming at V came to 3 bases and at J to 7 bases, leaving 11 bases not matched to a gene. Germline CDR1 reads MGHRA; CDR2 reads YSYEKL. The CDR3, as DNA: TGCGCCAGCAGCCATGGAACTAGCGGAGTTCATAATGAGCAGTTCTTC. It specifies CASSHGTSGVHNEQFF.

The CDR3 region has the DNA TGTGCCAGCAGCGTCGGGTTTAGCCAAGAGACCCAGTACTTC. This translates into CASSVGFSQETQYF. The rearrangement uses TRBV7-9 and TRBJ2-5; D gene ambiguous. V lost 5 bases and J 1 base, leaving 11 bases between the germline ends. The CDR3 is made up of 14 amino acids. Germline lookup yields CDR1 SEHNR and CDR2 FQNEAQ (reference sequence).

This clonotype appeared a few times. The gene calls are TRBV20-1 and TRBJ2-7; tentatively, D is TRBD1 or TRBD2 (5 bases each). The CDR3 consists of 13 residues. V gave up 3 bases and J gave up 3 bases, with 12 bases separating them. Germline CDR1 DFQATT, CDR2 SNEGSKA (reference sequence). CDR3 in amino acids: CSASTGTFYEQYF. The CDR3 region has the DNA TGCAGTGCTAGCACCGGGACCTTCTACGAGCAGTACTTC.

This clonotype was seen only a few times. J is TRBJ1-2 and V is TRBV7-8, with 9 positions matching TRBD1. The CDR3 spans 15 residues. Trimming removed 6 bases from V and 4 bases from J; junction bases left unmatched: 9. Per the germline V gene, CDR1 is SGHVS and CDR2 is FQNEAQ. CDR3 bases: TGTGCCAGCAGGGAGGGATCGGGACAGGGCTATGGCTACACCTTC. It specifies CASREGSGQGYGYTF.

The chain couples TRBV21-1 to TRBJ2-1; the table calls TRBD1, which could not be checked here. TRBV21-1 is classified as a pseudogene. The CDR3 consists of 17 residues. CDR3 in DNA: TGTGCCAGCAGCAACCCCCTACCCCCTCGCTGTTCTCAGGGGCAGTTCTTC. Protein: CASSNPLPPRCSQGQFF.

In this sample, this clonotype turned up many times. CDR3 protein: CSARDISGTGSQVSYNEQFF. CDR3 sequence (DNA): TGCAGTGCTAGAGATATATCCGGGACAGGGTCCCAGGTGTCCTACAATGAGCAGTTCTTC. The chain links TRBV20-1 to TRBJ2-1, with 9 bases that match TRBD1. V shed 0 bases and J 1 base; nucleotides not matched to a gene: 16. This CDR3 has 20 residues. The germline CDR1 and CDR2 sequences are DFQATT and SNEGSKA (reference sequence).

This clonotype was observed many times. This chain uses TRBV12-3 or TRBV12-4 with TRBJ2-2; 11 positions agree with TRBD2. V shed 5 bases and J 5 bases; nucleotides not matched to a gene: 1. The length of the CDR3 is 14 residues. CDR3 amino acids: CASSTSGGTGELFF. The CDR3 DNA reads as TGTGCCAGCAGTACTAGCGGGGGAACCGGGGAGCTGTTTTTT.

The table lists this clonotype with a count of one. The genes are TRBV6-2 or TRBV6-3 and TRBJ2-3; D is uncertain. Germline CDR1 and CDR2: MNHEY and SVGEGT. V was clipped by 6 bases and J by 2 bases, with 12 bases between them. This CDR3 region has 14 residues. The CDR3 region has the DNA TGTGCCAGCAGAACGGAAAGGATCACAGATACGCAGTATTTT. Its translation is CASRTERITDTQYF.

There are many counts of this clonotype. The J gene is TRBJ2-7, the V gene TRBV28; no firm D call. Germline assignment: CDR1 MDHEN and CDR2 SYDVKM. Trimming pared 4 bases from V and 3 bases from J, leaving 10 bases between. This CDR3 is built from 13 residues. CDR3 loop: CASSYHLGYEQYF. As DNA, the CDR3 is TGTGCCAGCAGTTACCACCTGGGCTACGAGCAGTACTTC.